The 27 T cell receptor beta chains listed next were all sequenced from one sample in a study of radiation and T cells in renal cell carcinoma. Time point in this sample: blood 2 weeks post-SBRT. As for treatment: 15 Gy SBRT to primary tumor, nephrectomy 4 weeks later. Sequencing was performed with immunoSEQ multiplex PCR; in TCRdb, only in-frame clones are kept and a portion is missing. The data show about 130,000 clones, around 81% seen once. The sequencing here drew on blood, taken from a patient whose treatment included radiotherapy and nephrectomy. The receptors shown here come from a man in his forties or fifties with renal cell carcinoma.

The J gene is TRBJ1-2, the V gene TRBV6-4; D ambiguous. Per germline, CDR1 MRHNA and CDR2 SNTAGT. The germline V and J ends were trimmed by 11 bases and 0 bases, with 13 bases remaining between them. This CDR3 is 13 amino acids long. The CDR3 region has the DNA TGTGCCCAAGCCGACCTAGCTAACTATGGCTACACCTTC. The encoded protein is CAQADLANYGYTF.

This clone was observed a handful of times. Mismatch with germline at one junction end may stem from a read error. This chain links TRBV2 with TRBJ1-1, with D possibly being TRBD1 (5 bases). The V gene's germline CDR1 is SNHLY and CDR2 FYNNEI. The CDR3 spans 13 residues. DNA of the CDR3: TGTGCCAGCCGTGAAGGGGAGGTTCCTGAAGCTTTCTTT. Translation gives CASREGEVPEAFF.

The rearrangement uses TRBV30 and TRBJ2-1; 11 nucleotides align to TRBD2. J gave up 6 bases and V 5 bases, and 3 bases lay outside the gene matches. Germline CDR1 reads GTSNPN; CDR2 reads SVGIG (reference sequence). The CDR3 spans 13 residues. The CDR3: CAWGTSGFNEQFF. DNA for the CDR3: TGTGCCTGGGGGACTAGCGGATTCAATGAGCAGTTCTTC.

J is TRBJ2-5 and V is TRBV5-5; weak D call: TRBD2 (7 bases). Trimming cost V 0 bases and J 4 bases, with 10 bases left between them. The CDR3 runs 14 residues. CDR1 is SGHKS, CDR2 YYEKEE, per germline (reference sequence). The CDR3, as DNA: TGTGCCAGCAGCTTGGGACGGGGGGCAGAGACCCAGTACTTC. Residues: CASSLGRGAETQYF. Full variable domain (missing parts from reference TRBV5-5 and TRBJ2-5): DAGVTQSPTHLIKTRGQQVTLRCSPISGHKSVSWYQQVLGQGPQFIFQYYEKEERGRGNFPDRFSARQFPNYSSELNVNALLLGDSALYLCASSLGRGAETQYFGPGTRLLVL.

This clone was detected only once. The chain employs TRBV5-1 and TRBJ2-3; TRBD1 matches at 10 bases. This CDR3 contains 16 residues. Germline-derived CDR1 and CDR2 are SGHRS and YFSETQ. The V gene end was trimmed by 2 bases and the J gene end by 5 bases; junction bases not matched to a gene: 8. The DNA of the CDR3 is TGCGCCAGCAGCTTAGGACAGGGGGACGCGGGAGATACGCAGTATTTT. Its translation: CASSLGQGDAGDTQYF.

The chain couples TRBV7-9 to TRBJ1-4, with D hard to call. The CDR3 is 15 residues long. The V and J ends lost 1 base and 0 bases respectively, with 6 bases between them. The germline gives CDR1 SEHNR, CDR2 FQNEAQ (reference sequence). The CDR3: CASSLGAATNEKLFF. In DNA form, the CDR3 reads TGTGCCAGCAGCTTAGGGGCAGCAACTAATGAAAAACTGTTTTTT.

The chain combines TRBV5-8 with TRBJ1-1; D gene uncertain. The CDR3 loop spans 13 amino acids. Trimming took 1 base from V and 0 from J, leaving 4 bases between them. The germline V gene encodes CDR1 SGHTS and CDR2 YDEGEE. The CDR3 loop reads CASSLSLNTEAFF. The CDR3 bases are TGTGCCAGCAGCTTGTCTCTGAACACTGAAGCTTTCTTT.

The chain employs TRBV2 and TRBJ2-1; 9 nucleotides align to TRBD1. This CDR3 region has 13 residues. J was trimmed by 7 bases and V by 8 bases; bases with no gene match: 6. CDR1 and CDR2 (germline): SNHLY, FYNNEI. CDR3 in DNA: TGTGCCAGCCGGGACAGGGTGGTAAATGAGCAGTTCTTC. It encodes CASRDRVVNEQFF.

V is TRBV18 and J is TRBJ2-7; 9 positions agree with TRBD1. Per germline, CDR1 KGHSH and CDR2 LQKENI. Trimming cost V 0 bases and J 6 bases; bases outside gene matches: 12. CDR3 size: 17 residues. The CDR3 region has the DNA TGTGCCAGCTCACCACCGAATACGTGGGACAGGGCGACCGAGCAGTACTTC. This sequence encodes CASSPPNTWDRATEQYF.

The V call is TRBV5-1, the J call TRBJ2-3; no clear D gene. In germline, CDR1 is SGHRS, CDR2 YFSETQ. Trimming removed 4 bases from V and 7 bases from J, with 16 bases in between. The CDR3 length is 14 residues. The CDR3 region has the DNA TGCGCCAGCAGCCAACCGGAGACAAGGAATACGCAGTATTTT. Its protein is CASSQPETRNTQYF.

The rearrangement joins TRBV6-1 to TRBJ2-3; 7 positions agree with TRBD1. Trimming cost V 2 bases and J 2 bases; bases outside gene matches: 4. The CDR3 is made up of 15 amino acids. Germline CDR1 is MNHNS and CDR2 is SASEGT. This CDR3 reads CASSEQGQITDTQYF. The CDR3 DNA reads as TGTGCCAGCAGTGAACAGGGACAGATCACAGATACGCAGTATTTT.

This clone was picked up one time. DNA of the CDR3: TGTGCCAGCAGTGATTTGGGGGCCCCGAGGCCCCAGCATTTT. The encoded protein is CASSDLGAPRPQHF. The chain couples TRBV6-1 to TRBJ1-5, with D perhaps TRBD1 (6 bases). Germline CDR1 and CDR2: MNHNS and SASEGT. CDR3 length: 14 amino acids. Trimming shortened V by 3 bases and J by 9 bases, and 15 bases separated the two germline ends.

This clone was detected only once. J is TRBJ2-1 and V is TRBV5-1; weak D call: TRBD1 (5 bases). V lost 6 bases, J lost 0 bases, and 10 bases lay in between. CDR1 SGHRS and CDR2 YFSETQ come from the germline V gene. The CDR3 length is 14 residues. The CDR3, as DNA: TGCGCCAGCACGGGCGACAGCTCCTACAATGAGCAGTTCTTC. Translation gives CASTGDSSYNEQFF.

V gene TRBV2 combines with J gene TRBJ2-1; 8 positions agree with TRBD2. The CDR3 covers 15 residues. CDR1 and CDR2 (germline): SNHLY, FYNNEI. Trimming removed 1 base from V and 15 bases from J; junction bases left unmatched: 14. CDR3 sequence (DNA): TGTGCCAGCAGTGAAGTTCCAGCGGGGGCCTCCAAGTCGTTCTTC. It is translated as CASSEVPAGASKSFF.

This clone has just one count. The chain carries TRBV2 and TRBJ2-3, with D possibly matching TRBD1 (5 bases). This CDR3 is 15 amino acids long. The germline gives CDR1 SNHLY, CDR2 FYNNEI. Trimming took 6 bases from V and 3 from J, leaving 16 bases between them. The CDR3 DNA reads as TGTGCCAGCAGGCAGGGCCACCAGAGGACAGATACGCAGTATTTT. It translates to CASRQGHQRTDTQYF.

The CDR3 reads CASSDLGEMREQYF. DNA of the CDR3: TGTGCCAGCAGTGATCTGGGGGAGATGCGCGAGCAGTACTTC. This rearrangement joins TRBV6-1 to TRBJ2-7; D could derive from TRBD1 or TRBD2 (5 bases each). The CDR3 runs 14 residues. Trimming left V 3 bases short and J 6 bases short, with 15 bases between. Germline CDR1 and CDR2: MNHNS and SASEGT.

The V gene is TRBV5-1, the J gene TRBJ2-7, with 7 positions matching TRBD2. CDR1 is SGHRS, CDR2 YFSETQ, per germline. The CDR3 runs to 16 residues. V lost 0 bases and J lost 2; bases outside the gene matches: 8. In DNA, the CDR3 is TGCGCCAGCAGCTTGGCCGTCGGCGGGAGCCCCTACGAGCAGTACTTC. It specifies CASSLAVGGSPYEQYF.

The chain uses TRBV10-1 and TRBJ1-2; 7 bases fit TRBD1. The germline V gene encodes CDR1 WNHNN and CDR2 SYGVQD (reference sequence). The CDR3 runs 16 residues. V lost 6 bases, J lost 3 bases, and 13 bases stayed unmatched. CDR3 DNA sequence: TGCGCCAGCAGACCCCCCGACAGGGCTTGTCACTATGGCTACACCTTC. Amino acid sequence: CASRPPDRACHYGYTF.

The rearrangement uses TRBV19 and TRBJ1-5; D uncertain. This CDR3 comprises 12 residues. Between the trimmed V and J ends, which lost 10 bases and 4 bases, there was a span of 11 bases. The V gene's germline CDR1 is LNHDA and CDR2 SQIVND (reference sequence). The CDR3 DNA sequence: TGTGCCACAAAGGAGTTAAATCAGCCCCAGCATTTT. Its protein is CATKELNQPQHF.

The chain has TRBV14 and TRBJ1-1, with 7 bases matching TRBD1. Germline loops: CDR1 SGHDN, CDR2 FVKESK. The junction had 7 bases not matched to a gene; V was cut back by 5 bases and J by 1 base. CDR3 length: 15 residues. CDR3 sequence: CASSERTGTNTEAFF. The CDR3 DNA reads TGTGCCAGCAGCGAAAGGACAGGAACGAACACTGAAGCTTTCTTT.

The genes are TRBV30 and TRBJ2-7; D remains unclear. Germline CDR1 is GTSNPN and CDR2 is SVGIG (reference sequence). This CDR3 is 12 amino acids long. Trimming cost V 4 bases and J 3 bases, with 10 bases left between them. CDR3 DNA: TGTGCCTGGACCCAAAGCAACTACGAGCAGTACTTC. This gives the protein CAWTQSNYEQYF. Complete variable domain (other parts from reference TRBV30 and TRBJ2-7): SQTIHQWPATLVQPVGSPLSLECTVEGTSNPNLYWYRQAAGRGLQLLFYSVGIGQISSEVPQNLSASRPQDRQFILSSKKLLLSDSGFYLCAWTQSNYEQYFGPGTRLTVT.

The chain recombines TRBV6-1 with TRBJ1-5; TRBD1 matches at 11 bases. There are 14 residues in the CDR3. Germline loops: CDR1 MNHNS, CDR2 SASEGT. The V gene end was trimmed by 4 bases and the J gene end by 6 bases; junction bases not matched to a gene: 2. CDR3 nucleotide sequence: TGTGCCAGCAGTGGGACAGGGGGCGGTCAGCCCCAGCATTTT. It is translated as CASSGTGGGQPQHF.

The chain recombines TRBV25-1 with TRBJ2-1; 10 bases align to TRBD2. The CDR3 contains 14 residues. Per germline, CDR1 MGHDK and CDR2 SYGVNS. The V segment lost 11 bases and the J segment 7 bases; nucleotides outside the gene matches: 11. The CDR3 DNA reads TGTGCCCATAGCCTAGCGGGAGTTGAAAATGAGCAGTTCTTC. Translating it yields CAHSLAGVENEQFF.

The chain combines TRBV5-1 with TRBJ2-3; 9 bases are shared with TRBD2. The J segment lost 6 bases and the V segment lost 0 bases, leaving 11 bases of the junction unmatched. This CDR3 spans 17 amino acids. In germline, CDR1 is SGHRS, CDR2 YFSETQ. CDR3 loop: CASSLATSGRRGDTQYF. CDR3 sequence (DNA): TGCGCCAGCAGCTTGGCGACTAGCGGACGCCGCGGGGATACGCAGTATTTT.

The chain combines TRBV5-4 with TRBJ1-2; possibly TRBD1 for D (6 bases). In germline, CDR1 is SGHNT, CDR2 YYREEE (reference sequence). The CDR3 is made up of 15 amino acids. Trimming took off 1 base at V and 2 bases at J, with 12 bases between the two ends. The CDR3 loop reads CASSLKGGRNYGYTF. CDR3 DNA: TGTGCCAGCAGCTTGAAAGGGGGTCGGAACTATGGCTACACCTTC.

V and J are TRBV4-1 and TRBJ2-1, with D unresolved. V gave up 4 bases and J gave up 10 bases, with 14 bases separating them. Germline CDR1 reads MGHRA; CDR2 reads YSYEKL. The CDR3 is made up of 13 amino acids. The CDR3: CASSPDYESEQFF. In DNA, the CDR3 is TGCGCCAGCAGCCCAGATTATGAGAGCGAGCAGTTCTTC.

In DNA, the CDR3 is TGTGCCAGCAGGGACAGGGGTAGGGCCAAAAACATTCAGTACTTC. Encoded protein: CASRDRGRAKNIQYF. The chain recombines TRBV6-5 with TRBJ2-4; TRBD1 agrees at 9 bases. The CDR3 sequence is 15 residues long. With V trimmed by 6 bases and J by 1 base, 4 bases remained unmatched. Germline CDR1 reads MNHEY; CDR2 reads SVGAGI.